The table lists the clone carrying this TCR beta chain with a few counts. As yet, its antigen is unknown. This specimen comes from a study of beta chain features in type 1 diabetes. Study as a whole: There was similarity between patients and healthy donors in age, gender and cell yields. Analysis included roughly 100 million sorted cells drawn from all samples. Study conclusions and caveats: Shorter templates might be favored by PCR, equally in patients and controls.

Expressed TCRB transcripts were sequenced after all isolated RNA was converted to cDNA. The assay was immunoSEQ multiplex PCR, and TCRdb's table has in-frame clones only and misses some. The sample consists of about 620,000 clones, roughly 16% of them appearing once. The specimen sequenced was naive CD4+ T cells from blood. This receptor was obtained from a man aged 18 to 35 in good health.

DNA for the CDR3: TGTGCCAGCAGCTTCTCGAGGCTGCGATCAGCCTACGAGCAGTACTTC. Amino acids: CASSFSRLRSAYEQYF. The chain couples TRBV5-6 to TRBJ2-7, with unresolved D. The CDR3 length is 16 residues. The V end was cut by 2 bases, the J end by 2 bases, with 17 bases between. CDR1 SGHDT and CDR2 YYEEEE come from the germline V gene.